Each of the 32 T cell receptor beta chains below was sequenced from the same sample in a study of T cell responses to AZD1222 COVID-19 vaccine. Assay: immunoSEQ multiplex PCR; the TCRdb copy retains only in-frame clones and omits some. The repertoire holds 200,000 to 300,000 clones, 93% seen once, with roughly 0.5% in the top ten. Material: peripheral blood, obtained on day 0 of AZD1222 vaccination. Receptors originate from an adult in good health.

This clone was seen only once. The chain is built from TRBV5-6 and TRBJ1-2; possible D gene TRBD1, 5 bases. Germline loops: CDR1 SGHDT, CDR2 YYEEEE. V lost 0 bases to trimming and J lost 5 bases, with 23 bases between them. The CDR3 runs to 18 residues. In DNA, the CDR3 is TGTGCCAGCAGCTTGGCGGGGGGGATCTCATCGGGGAGTTATGGCTACACCTTC. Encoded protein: CASSLAGGISSGSYGYTF.

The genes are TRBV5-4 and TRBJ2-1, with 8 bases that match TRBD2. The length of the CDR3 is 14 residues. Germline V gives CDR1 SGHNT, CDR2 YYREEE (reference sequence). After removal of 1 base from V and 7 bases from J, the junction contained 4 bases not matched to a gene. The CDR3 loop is CASSLSREGNEQFF. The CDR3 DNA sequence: TGTGCCAGCAGCTTGTCCCGGGAGGGGAATGAGCAGTTCTTC. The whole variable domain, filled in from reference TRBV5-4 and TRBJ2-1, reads ETGVTQSPTHLIKTRGQQVTLRCSSQSGHNTVSWYQQALGQGPQFIFQYYREEENGRGNFPPRFSGLQFPNYSSELNVNALELDDSALYLCASSLSREGNEQFFGPGTRLTVL.

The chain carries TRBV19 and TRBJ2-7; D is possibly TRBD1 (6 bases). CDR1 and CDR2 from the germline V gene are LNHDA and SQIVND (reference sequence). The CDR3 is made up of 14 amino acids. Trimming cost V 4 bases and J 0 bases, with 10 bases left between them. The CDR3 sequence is CASSNPTGSYEQYF. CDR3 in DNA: TGTGCCAGTAGTAACCCGACAGGCTCCTACGAGCAGTACTTC.

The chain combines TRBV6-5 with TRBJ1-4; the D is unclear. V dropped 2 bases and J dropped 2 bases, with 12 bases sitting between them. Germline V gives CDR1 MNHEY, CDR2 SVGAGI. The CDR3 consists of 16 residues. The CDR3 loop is CASSYKGAPTNEKLFF. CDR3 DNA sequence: TGTGCCAGCAGTTACAAGGGCGCTCCGACTAATGAAAAACTGTTTTTT.

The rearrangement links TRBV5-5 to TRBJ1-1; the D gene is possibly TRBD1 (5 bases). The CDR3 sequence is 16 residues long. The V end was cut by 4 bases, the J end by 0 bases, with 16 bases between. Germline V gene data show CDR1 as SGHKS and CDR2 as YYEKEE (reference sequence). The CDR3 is CASSPLGESVNTEAFF. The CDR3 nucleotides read TGTGCCAGCAGCCCGTTGGGGGAAAGTGTGAACACTGAAGCTTTCTTT.

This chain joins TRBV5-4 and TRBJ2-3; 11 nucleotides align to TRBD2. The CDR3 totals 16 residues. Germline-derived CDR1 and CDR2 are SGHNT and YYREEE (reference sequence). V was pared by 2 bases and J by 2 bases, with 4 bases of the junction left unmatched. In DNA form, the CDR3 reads TGTGCCAGCAGCTTTACTAGCGGGAGCCACACAGATACGCAGTATTTT. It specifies CASSFTSGSHTDTQYF. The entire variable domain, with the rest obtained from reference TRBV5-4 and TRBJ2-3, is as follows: ETGVTQSPTHLIKTRGQQVTLRCSSQSGHNTVSWYQQALGQGPQFIFQYYREEENGRGNFPPRFSGLQFPNYSSELNVNALELDDSALYLCASSFTSGSHTDTQYFGPGTRLTVL.

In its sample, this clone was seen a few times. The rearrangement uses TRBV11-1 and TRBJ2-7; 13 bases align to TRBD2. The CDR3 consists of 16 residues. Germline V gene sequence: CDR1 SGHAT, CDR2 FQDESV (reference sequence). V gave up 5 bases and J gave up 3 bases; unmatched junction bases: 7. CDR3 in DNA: TGTGCCAGCAGCCGGGCCGGGACTAGCGGGGACTACGAGCAGTACTTC. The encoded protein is CASSRAGTSGDYEQYF.

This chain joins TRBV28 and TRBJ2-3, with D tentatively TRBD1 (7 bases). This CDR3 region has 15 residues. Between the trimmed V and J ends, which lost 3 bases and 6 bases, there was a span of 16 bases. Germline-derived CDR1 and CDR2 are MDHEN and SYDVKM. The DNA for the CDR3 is TGTGCCAGCAGTTTGGCGGGCCAGGGGGGCGATACGCAGTATTTT. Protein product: CASSLAGQGGDTQYF. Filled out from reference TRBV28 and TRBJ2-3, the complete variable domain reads DVKVTQSSRYLVKRTGEKVFLECVQDMDHENMFWYRQDPGLGLRLIYFSYDVKMKEKGDIPEGYSVSREKKERFSLILESASTNQTSMYLCASSLAGQGGDTQYFGPGTRLTVL.

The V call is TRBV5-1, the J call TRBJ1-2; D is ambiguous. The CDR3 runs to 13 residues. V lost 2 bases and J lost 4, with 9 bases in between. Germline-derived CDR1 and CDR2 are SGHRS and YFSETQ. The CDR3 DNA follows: TGCGCCAGCAGCTTCGCCGGCAGCTATGGCTACACCTTC. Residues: CASSFAGSYGYTF.

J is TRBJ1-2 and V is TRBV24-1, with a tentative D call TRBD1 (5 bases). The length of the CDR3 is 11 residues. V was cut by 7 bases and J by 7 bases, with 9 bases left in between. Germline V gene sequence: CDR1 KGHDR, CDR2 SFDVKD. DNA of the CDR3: TGTGCCACCAGCGAGGGGCTTGGCTACACCTTC. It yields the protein CATSEGLGYTF.

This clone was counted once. CDR3 loop: CASSQVATGQPQHF. DNA of the CDR3: TGCGCCAGCAGCCAAGTGGCCACCGGTCAGCCCCAGCATTTT. V is TRBV4-1 and J is TRBJ1-5; D is uncertain. V was shortened by 1 base and J by 6 bases, with 10 bases between the two germline ends. This CDR3 is built from 14 residues. Germline CDR1 is MGHRA and CDR2 is YSYEKL.

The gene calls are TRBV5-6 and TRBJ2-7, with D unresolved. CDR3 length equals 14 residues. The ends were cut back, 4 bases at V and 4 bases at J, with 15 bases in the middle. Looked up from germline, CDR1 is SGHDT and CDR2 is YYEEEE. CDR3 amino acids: CASSRRPTTYEQYF. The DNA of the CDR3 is TGTGCCAGCAGCCGAAGGCCGACCACATACGAGCAGTACTTC.

The CDR3 DNA sequence: TGTGCCAGCCACGGGGGCCTGACCTATGGGGGCTACACCTTC. This sequence encodes CASHGGLTYGGYTF. V is TRBV28 and J is TRBJ1-2, with a possible D match to TRBD1 (6 bases). CDR1 and CDR2 from the germline V gene are MDHEN and SYDVKM. V lost 8 bases and J 8 bases, leaving 21 bases between the germline ends. CDR3 length: 14 amino acids.

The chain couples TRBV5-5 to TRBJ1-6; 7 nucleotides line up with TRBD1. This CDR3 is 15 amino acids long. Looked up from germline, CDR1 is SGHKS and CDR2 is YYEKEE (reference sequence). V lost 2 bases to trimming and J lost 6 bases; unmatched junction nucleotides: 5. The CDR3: CASSFDRVGNSPLHF. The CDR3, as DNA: TGTGCCAGCAGCTTCGACAGGGTCGGTAATTCACCCCTCCACTTT. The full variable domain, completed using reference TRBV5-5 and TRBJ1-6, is DAGVTQSPTHLIKTRGQQVTLRCSPISGHKSVSWYQQVLGQGPQFIFQYYEKEERGRGNFPDRFSARQFPNYSSELNVNALLLGDSALYLCASSFDRVGNSPLHFGNGTRLTVT.

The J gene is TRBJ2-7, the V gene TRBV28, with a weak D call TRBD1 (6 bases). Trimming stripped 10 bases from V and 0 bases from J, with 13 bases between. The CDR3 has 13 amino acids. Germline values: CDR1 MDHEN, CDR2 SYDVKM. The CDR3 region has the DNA TGTGCCACCTCGGACAGATCCTCCTACGAGCAGTACTTC. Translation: CATSDRSSYEQYF.

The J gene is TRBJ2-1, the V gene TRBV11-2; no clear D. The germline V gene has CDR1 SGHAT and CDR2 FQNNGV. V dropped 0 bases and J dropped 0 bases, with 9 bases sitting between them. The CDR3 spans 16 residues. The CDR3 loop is CASSLDRWISYNEQFF. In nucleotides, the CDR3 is TGTGCCAGCAGCTTAGATCGGTGGATCTCCTACAATGAGCAGTTCTTC.

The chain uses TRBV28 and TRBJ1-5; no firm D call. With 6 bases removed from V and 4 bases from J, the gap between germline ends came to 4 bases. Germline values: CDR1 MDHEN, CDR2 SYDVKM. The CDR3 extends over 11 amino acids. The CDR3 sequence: CASSANQPQHF. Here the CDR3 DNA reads TGTGCCAGCAGCGCGAATCAGCCCCAGCATTTT.

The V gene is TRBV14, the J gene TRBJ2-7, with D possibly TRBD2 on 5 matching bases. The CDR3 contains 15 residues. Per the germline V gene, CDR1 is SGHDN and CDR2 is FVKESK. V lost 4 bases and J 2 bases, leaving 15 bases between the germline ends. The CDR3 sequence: CASSLRGVTTYEQYF. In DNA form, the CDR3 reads TGTGCCAGCAGCCTCCGGGGAGTGACCACCTACGAGCAGTACTTC.

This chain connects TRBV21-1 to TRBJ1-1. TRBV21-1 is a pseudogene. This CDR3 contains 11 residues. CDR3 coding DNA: TGTGCCAGCAATCTGGAGCCTGAAGCTTTCTTT. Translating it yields CASNLEPEAFF.

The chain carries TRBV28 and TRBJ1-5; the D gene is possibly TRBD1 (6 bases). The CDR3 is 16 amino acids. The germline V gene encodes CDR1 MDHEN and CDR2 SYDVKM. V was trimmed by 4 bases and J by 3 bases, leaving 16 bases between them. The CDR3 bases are TGTGCCAGCAGTTGGGAAGGGGGGGGCCTCAATCAGCCCCAGCATTTT. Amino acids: CASSWEGGGLNQPQHF.

CDR3 DNA: TGTGCCAGCAGGGGACTAGCGGGGGGATGGGAAGAGACCCAGTACTTC. It is translated as CASRGLAGGWEETQYF. The chain couples TRBV2 to TRBJ2-5; 15 bases line up with TRBD2. CDR1 is SNHLY, CDR2 FYNNEI, per germline. The ends lost 6 bases at V and 3 bases at J; junction bases unmatched: 5. The CDR3 is 16 residues long.

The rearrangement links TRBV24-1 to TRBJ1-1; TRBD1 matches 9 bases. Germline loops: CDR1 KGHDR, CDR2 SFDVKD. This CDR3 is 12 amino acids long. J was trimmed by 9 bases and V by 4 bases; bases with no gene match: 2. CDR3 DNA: TGTGCCACCAGTGAGGACAGGGGAAAAGCTTTCTTT. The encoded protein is CATSEDRGKAFF.

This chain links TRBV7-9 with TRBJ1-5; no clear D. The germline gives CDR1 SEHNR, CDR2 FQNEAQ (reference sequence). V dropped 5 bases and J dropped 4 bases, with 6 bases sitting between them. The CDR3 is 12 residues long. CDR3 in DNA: TGTGCCAGCAGCAAATCGAATCAGCCCCAGCATTTT. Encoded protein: CASSKSNQPQHF.

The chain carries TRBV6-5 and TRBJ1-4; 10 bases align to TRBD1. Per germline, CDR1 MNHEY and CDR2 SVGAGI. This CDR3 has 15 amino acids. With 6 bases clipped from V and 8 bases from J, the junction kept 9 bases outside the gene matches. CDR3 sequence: CASRPARTGGEKLFF. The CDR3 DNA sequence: TGTGCCAGCAGGCCGGCGCGGACAGGGGGGGAAAAACTGTTTTTT.

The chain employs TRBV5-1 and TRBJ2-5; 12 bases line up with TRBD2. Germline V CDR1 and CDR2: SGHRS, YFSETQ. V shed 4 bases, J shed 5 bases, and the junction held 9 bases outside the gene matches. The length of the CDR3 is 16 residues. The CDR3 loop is CASSPQPSGGAETQYF. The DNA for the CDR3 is TGCGCCAGCAGCCCCCAACCTAGCGGGGGGGCGGAGACCCAGTACTTC. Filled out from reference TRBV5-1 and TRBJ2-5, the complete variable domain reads KAGVTQTPRYLIKTRGQQVTLSCSPISGHRSVSWYQQTPGQGLQFLFEYFSETQRNKGNFPGRFSGRQFSNSRSEMNVSTLELGDSALYLCASSPQPSGGAETQYFGPGTRLLVL.

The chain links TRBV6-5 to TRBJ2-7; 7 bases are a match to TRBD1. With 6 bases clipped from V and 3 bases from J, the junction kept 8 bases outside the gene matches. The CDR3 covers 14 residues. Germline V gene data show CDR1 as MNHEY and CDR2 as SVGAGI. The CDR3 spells CASSRANRGYEQYF. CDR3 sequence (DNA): TGTGCCAGCAGCCGAGCTAACAGGGGCTACGAGCAGTACTTC.

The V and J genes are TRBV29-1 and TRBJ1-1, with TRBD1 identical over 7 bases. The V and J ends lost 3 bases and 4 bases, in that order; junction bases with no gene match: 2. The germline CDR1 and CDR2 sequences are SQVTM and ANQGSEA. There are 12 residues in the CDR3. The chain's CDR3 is CSVDKGATEAFF. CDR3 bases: TGCAGCGTTGATAAGGGGGCCACTGAAGCTTTCTTT.

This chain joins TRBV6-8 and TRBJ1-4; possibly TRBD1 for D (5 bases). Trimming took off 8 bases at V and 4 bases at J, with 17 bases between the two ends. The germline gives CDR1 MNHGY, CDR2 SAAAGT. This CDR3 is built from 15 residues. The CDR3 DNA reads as TGTGCCAGCGACACACCGGGGGGGGTTAATGAAAAACTGTTTTTT. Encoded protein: CASDTPGGVNEKLFF.

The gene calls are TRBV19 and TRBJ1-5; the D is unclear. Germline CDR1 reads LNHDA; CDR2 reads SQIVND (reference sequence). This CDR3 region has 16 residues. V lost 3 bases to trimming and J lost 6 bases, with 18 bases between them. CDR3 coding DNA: TGTGCCAGTAGTATGGGGTACCCCAAAGGAGGTCAGCCCCAGCATTTT. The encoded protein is CASSMGYPKGGQPQHF.

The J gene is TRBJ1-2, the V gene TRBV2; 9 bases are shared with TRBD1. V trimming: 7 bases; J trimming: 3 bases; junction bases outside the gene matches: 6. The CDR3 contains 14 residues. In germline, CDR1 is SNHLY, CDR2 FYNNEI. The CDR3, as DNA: TGTGCCAGCACCCCACAGGGGGCCGACTATGGCTACACCTTC. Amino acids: CASTPQGADYGYTF.

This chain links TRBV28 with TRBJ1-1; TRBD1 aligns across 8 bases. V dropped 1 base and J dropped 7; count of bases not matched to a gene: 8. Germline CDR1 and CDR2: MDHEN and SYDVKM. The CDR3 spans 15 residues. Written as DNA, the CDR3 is TGTGCCAGCAGTTTATCTAGGGGACAGGAGAGTGAAGCTTTCTTT. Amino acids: CASSLSRGQESEAFF.

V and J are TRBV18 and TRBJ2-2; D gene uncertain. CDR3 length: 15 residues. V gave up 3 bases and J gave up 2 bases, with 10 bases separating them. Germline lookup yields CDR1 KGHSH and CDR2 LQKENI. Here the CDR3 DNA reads TGTGCCAGCTCACCCGGATTTTCAAACACCGGGGAGCTGTTTTTT. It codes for CASSPGFSNTGELFF.